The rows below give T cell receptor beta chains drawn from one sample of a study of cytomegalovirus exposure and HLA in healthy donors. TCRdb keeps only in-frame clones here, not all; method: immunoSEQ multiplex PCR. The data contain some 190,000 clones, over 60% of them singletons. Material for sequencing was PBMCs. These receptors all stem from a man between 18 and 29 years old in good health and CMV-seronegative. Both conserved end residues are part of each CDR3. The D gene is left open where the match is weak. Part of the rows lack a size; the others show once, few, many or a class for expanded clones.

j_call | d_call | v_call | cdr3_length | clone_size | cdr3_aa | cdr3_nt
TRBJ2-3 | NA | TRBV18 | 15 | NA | CASSLGWQQQDTQYF | TGTGCCAGCTCACTAGGATGGCAACAGCAAGATACGCAGTATTTT
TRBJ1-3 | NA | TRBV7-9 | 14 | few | CASSIQGSGNTIYF | TGTGCCAGCAGCATCCAGGGTTCCGGAAACACCATATATTTT
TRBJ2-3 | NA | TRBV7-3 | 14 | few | CASSLRRGGDTQYF | TGTGCCAGCAGCTTAAGGAGGGGAGGTGATACGCAGTATTTT
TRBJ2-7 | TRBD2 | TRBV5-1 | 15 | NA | CASSAGGGGAYEQYF | TGCGCCAGCAGCGCCGGGGGGGGAGGTGCCTACGAGCAGTACTTC
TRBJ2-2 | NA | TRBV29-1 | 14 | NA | CSVFEAGGTGELFF | TGCAGCGTTTTCGAGGCGGGCGGGACCGGGGAGCTGTTTTTT
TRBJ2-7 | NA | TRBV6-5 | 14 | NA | CASSSEEGTYEQYF | TGTGCCAGCAGTTCGGAGGAGGGGACCTACGAGCAGTACTTC
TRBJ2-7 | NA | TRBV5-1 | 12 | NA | CASSLEGYEQYF | TGCGCCAGCAGCTTGGAGGGGTACGAGCAGTACTTC
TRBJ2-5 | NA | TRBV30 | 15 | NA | CAWSVLEGIMETQYF | TGTGCCTGGAGTGTACTCGAGGGAATCATGGAGACCCAGTACTTC
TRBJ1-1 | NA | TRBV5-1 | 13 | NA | CASSQGRGTEAFF | TGCGCCAGCAGCCAGGGAAGGGGGACTGAAGCTTTCTTT
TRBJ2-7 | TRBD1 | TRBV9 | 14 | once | CASSSGQGFHEQYF | TGTGCCAGCAGCTCGGGACAGGGGTTCCACGAGCAGTACTTC
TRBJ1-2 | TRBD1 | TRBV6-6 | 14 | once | CASSRDRGSHGYTF | TGTGCCAGCAGTCGTGACAGGGGTAGTCATGGCTACACCTTC
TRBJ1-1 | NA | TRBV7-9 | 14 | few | CASSLQGTNTEAFF | TGTGCCAGCAGCTTACAGGGCACGAACACTGAAGCTTTCTTT
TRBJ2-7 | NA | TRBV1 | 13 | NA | CTSSQDGTGEQYF | TGCACCAGCAGCCAAGATGGGACAGGCGAGCAGTACTTC
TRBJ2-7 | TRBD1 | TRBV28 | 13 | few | CAARDRAAYEQYF | TGTGCCGCCCGGGACAGGGCCGCCTACGAGCAGTACTTC
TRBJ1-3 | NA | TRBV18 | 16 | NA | CASSPPGAGVRNTIYF | TGTGCCAGCTCGCCTCCCGGGGCAGGGGTTCGCAACACCATATATTTT
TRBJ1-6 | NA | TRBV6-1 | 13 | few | CASSENGGSPLHF | TGTGCCAGCAGTGAAAACGGAGGCTCACCCCTCCACTTT
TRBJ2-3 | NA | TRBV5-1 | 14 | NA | CASSLALAVDTQYF | TGCGCCAGCAGCTTGGCCTTAGCGGTAGATACGCAGTATTTT
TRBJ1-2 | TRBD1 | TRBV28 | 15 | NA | CASSLLRQGPDGYTF | TGTGCCAGCAGTTTACTACGACAGGGGCCGGATGGCTACACCTTC
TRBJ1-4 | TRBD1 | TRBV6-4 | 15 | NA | CASSDPRGRDEKLFF | TGTGCCAGCAGTGACCCCAGGGGGCGAGATGAAAAACTGTTTTTT
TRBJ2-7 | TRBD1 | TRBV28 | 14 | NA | CASSSGTGVYEQYF | TGTGCCAGCAGTTCCGGGACAGGGGTCTATGAGCAGTACTTC
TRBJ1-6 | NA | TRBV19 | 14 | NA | CASTIGGGNSPLHF | TGTGCCAGTACCATTGGAGGAGGCAATTCACCCCTCCACTTT
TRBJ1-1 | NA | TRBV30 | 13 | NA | CAWVIEGVAEAFF | TGTGCCTGGGTAATTGAAGGGGTGGCTGAAGCTTTCTTT
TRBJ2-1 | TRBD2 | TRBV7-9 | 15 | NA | CASRGAGGQYNEQFF | TGTGCCAGCCGTGGGGCGGGGGGCCAGTACAATGAGCAGTTCTTC
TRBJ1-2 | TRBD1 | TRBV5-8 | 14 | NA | CASSAPGQGPGYTF | TGTGCCAGCAGCGCCCCGGGACAGGGTCCTGGCTACACCTTC
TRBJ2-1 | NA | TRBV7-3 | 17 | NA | CASSLSLGQDNYNEQFF | TGTGCCAGCAGCTTAAGCCTCGGACAAGACAACTACAATGAGCAGTTCTTC
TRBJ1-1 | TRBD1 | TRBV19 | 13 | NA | CASSFTGGTEAFF | TGTGCCAGTAGTTTCACAGGGGGAACTGAAGCTTTCTTT
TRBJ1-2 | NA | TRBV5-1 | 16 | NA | CASSLGRTGGNYGYTF | TGCGCCAGCAGCTTGGGGAGGACGGGAGGCAACTATGGCTACACCTTC
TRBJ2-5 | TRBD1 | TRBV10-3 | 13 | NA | CAILQGVGGTQYF | TGTGCCATCCTTCAGGGGGTTGGGGGGACCCAGTACTTC
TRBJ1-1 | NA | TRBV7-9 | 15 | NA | CASTPGAYSNTEAFF | TGTGCCAGCACCCCAGGGGCGTACTCGAACACTGAAGCTTTCTTT
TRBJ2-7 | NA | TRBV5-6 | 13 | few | CASSLAGRYEQYF | TGTGCCAGCAGCTTGGCAGGGAGGTACGAGCAGTACTTC
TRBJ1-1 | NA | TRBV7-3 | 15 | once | CASSLWGARYTEAFF | TGTGCCAGCAGCTTATGGGGCGCGAGGTACACTGAAGCTTTCTTT
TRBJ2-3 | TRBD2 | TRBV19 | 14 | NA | CASMGRGSTDTQYF | TGTGCCAGTATGGGGCGGGGGAGCACAGATACGCAGTATTTT
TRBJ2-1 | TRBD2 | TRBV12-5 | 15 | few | CASGLAPGGPNEQFF | TGTGCTAGTGGTTTGGCCCCGGGGGGGCCCAATGAGCAGTTCTTC
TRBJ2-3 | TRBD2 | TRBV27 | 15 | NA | CASRHGGALTDTQYF | TGTGCCAGCCGACACGGGGGGGCCCTCACAGATACGCAGTATTTT
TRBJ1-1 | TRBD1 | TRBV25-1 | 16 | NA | CASSGAKPGQGARAFF | TGTGCCAGCAGTGGGGCCAAACCGGGACAGGGGGCGCGAGCTTTCTTT
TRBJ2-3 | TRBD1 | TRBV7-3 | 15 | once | CASSAQGGLTDTQYF | TGTGCCAGCAGCGCCCAAGGGGGCCTCACAGATACGCAGTATTTT
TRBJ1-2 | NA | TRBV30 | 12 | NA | CAWTVVSYGYTF | TGTGCCTGGACTGTGGTCAGCTATGGCTACACCTTC
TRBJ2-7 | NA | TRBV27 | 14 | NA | CASIHRDSPGEQYF | TGTGCCAGCATTCACAGGGATTCACCAGGCGAGCAGTACTTC
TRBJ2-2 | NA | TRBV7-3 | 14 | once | CASSLPGLPGELFF | TGTGCCAGCAGCTTACCGGGACTTCCCGGGGAGCTGTTTTTT
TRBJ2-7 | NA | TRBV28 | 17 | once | CASSPSGALRGPYEQYF | TGTGCCAGCAGTCCCAGCGGAGCCTTACGAGGGCCTTACGAGCAGTACTTC
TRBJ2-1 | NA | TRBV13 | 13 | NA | CATSPQGINEQFF | TGTGCCACCTCGCCCCAGGGGATAAATGAGCAGTTCTTC
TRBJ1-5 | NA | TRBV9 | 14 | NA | CASNPGVGDQPQHF | TGTGCCAGCAACCCAGGAGTAGGGGATCAGCCCCAGCATTTT
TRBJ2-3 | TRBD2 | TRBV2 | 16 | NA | CASSEGVAGFTDTQYF | TGTGCCAGCAGTGAAGGGGTAGCGGGGTTCACAGATACGCAGTATTTT
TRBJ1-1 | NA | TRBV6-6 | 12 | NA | CATSEFNTEAFF | TGTGCCACCTCAGAATTTAACACTGAAGCTTTCTTT
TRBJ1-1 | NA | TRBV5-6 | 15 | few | CASSLVGGAKNEAFF | TGTGCCAGCAGCTTGGTGGGGGGGGCGAAGAATGAAGCTTTCTTT